These 32 T cell receptor beta chains share one sample of origin, sequenced in a study of blood T cell repertoires in COVID-19. Here immunoSEQ multiplex PCR was the method, and the copy in TCRdb shows in-frame clones only, minus some. The sample contains around 130,000 clones, approximately 86% of which appear only once. Sequenced: PBMCs or T cells enriched from blood (not recorded which). The source is a woman between 45 and 65 years old who had recovered from COVID-19.

The CDR3 region has the DNA TGTGCCAGCTCACGGGGGGGGACAGTGAGTGAAAAACTGTTTTTT. Its translation: CASSRGGTVSEKLFF. This chain connects TRBV11-2 to TRBJ1-4, with 7 nucleotides matching TRBD1. Losses at the gene ends were 8 bases for V and 7 bases for J; bases not matched to a gene: 13. Looked up from germline, CDR1 is SGHAT and CDR2 is FQNNGV. CDR3 length equals 15 residues.

The rearrangement links TRBV5-8 to TRBJ2-1, with D maybe TRBD2 (6 bases). The V and J ends lost 3 bases and 0 bases respectively, with 13 bases between them. The CDR3 length is 16 residues. CDR1 SGHTS and CDR2 YDEGEE come from the germline V gene. This CDR3 is CASSSWSGSSYNEQFF. CDR3 in DNA: TGTGCCAGCAGCTCGTGGTCCGGGAGCTCCTACAATGAGCAGTTCTTC.

The rearrangement joins TRBV9 to TRBJ2-1; 11 bases fit TRBD2. CDR1 and CDR2 from the germline V gene are SGDLS and YYNGEE. The CDR3 runs to 14 residues. The junction had 3 bases not matched to a gene; V was cut back by 0 bases and J by 10 bases. Written as DNA, the CDR3 is TGTGCCAGCAGCGTAGCTAGCGGGGGGCCAGAGCAGTTCTTC. Protein sequence: CASSVASGGPEQFF.

This clone was seen a handful of times. CDR3 bases: TGTGCCAGCACCCAAGAGACAGGGCTAAATTCACCCCTCCACTTT. Protein: CASTQETGLNSPLHF. The chain is built from TRBV2 and TRBJ1-6; 7 nucleotides line up with TRBD1. CDR1 and CDR2 (germline): SNHLY, FYNNEI. With V trimmed by 7 bases and J by 7 bases, 10 bases remained unmatched. This CDR3 spans 15 amino acids.

The count of this clone is one. The rearrangement joins TRBV12-3 or TRBV12-4 to TRBJ1-5; a weak D match, TRBD1 (6 bases). The CDR3 spans 12 residues. Trimming left V 3 bases short and J 16 bases short, with 16 bases between. CDR3 amino acids: CASSLGGPKVHF. CDR3 nucleotide sequence: TGTGCCAGCAGTTTGGGGGGGCCCAAGGTCCATTTT.

This clone was seen more than once but under ten times. V gene TRBV30 combines with J gene TRBJ2-2; D remains unclear. The CDR3 length is 16 residues. CDR1 is GTSNPN, CDR2 SVGIG, per germline (reference sequence). The V and J ends lost 0 bases and 2 bases respectively, with 13 bases between them. DNA for the CDR3: TGTGCCTGGAGTGTCTTCGGGTCCCTTAACACCGGGGAGCTGTTTTTT. It is translated as CAWSVFGSLNTGELFF. The full variable domain, with the rest looked up from reference TRBV30 and TRBJ2-2, is SQTIHQWPATLVQPVGSPLSLECTVEGTSNPNLYWYRQAAGRGLQLLFYSVGIGQISSEVPQNLSASRPQDRQFILSSKKLLLSDSGFYLCAWSVFGSLNTGELFFGEGSRLTVL.

This chain connects TRBV6-5 to TRBJ1-1; D possibly corresponds to TRBD1 (5 bases). The CDR3 totals 13 residues. Germline CDR1 MNHEY, CDR2 SVGAGI. V shed 2 bases and J shed 7 bases, with 11 bases lying between them. CDR3 residues: CASSYEGTLEAFF. DNA for the CDR3: TGTGCCAGCAGTTACGAAGGGACTCTTGAAGCTTTCTTT.

The chain has TRBV7-8 and TRBJ2-5; D might be TRBD2 (5 bases). Trimming left V 5 bases short and J 5 bases short, with 9 bases between. The germline gives CDR1 SGHVS, CDR2 FQNEAQ. The CDR3 is made up of 12 amino acids. This chain's CDR3 is CASSPDWETQYF. The CDR3 nucleotides read TGTGCCAGCAGCCCGGACTGGGAGACCCAGTACTTC.

The V gene is TRBV4-1, the J gene TRBJ2-1; D not certain. Germline CDR1 reads MGHRA; CDR2 reads YSYEKL. V was clipped by 5 bases and J by 5 bases, with 13 bases between them. CDR3 length equals 14 residues. The CDR3, as DNA: TGCGCCAGCAGCGTACTCGACACAAACAATGAGCAGTTCTTC. It translates to CASSVLDTNNEQFF.

This chain links TRBV3-1 (or the pseudogene TRBV3-2) with TRBJ1-4; TRBD1 agrees at 12 bases. The V and J ends lost 2 bases and 0 bases, in that order; junction bases with no gene match: 22. The CDR3 totals 24 residues. Per the germline V gene, CDR1 is LGHDT and CDR2 is YNNKEL (reference sequence). DNA for the CDR3: TGTGCCAGCAGCCAACCTACCGGGACAGGGGGCCCACCACTCATTCCGGCAACTAATGAAAAACTGTTTTTT. It encodes CASSQPTGTGGPPLIPATNEKLFF.

The J gene is TRBJ1-2, the V gene TRBV27; 7 positions agree with TRBD1. In germline, CDR1 is MNHEY, CDR2 SMNVEV (reference sequence). The V segment lost 2 bases and the J segment 5 bases; nucleotides outside the gene matches: 5. The CDR3 extends over 14 amino acids. CDR3 region: CASSLKGARYGYTF. The CDR3 coding sequence is TGTGCCAGCAGTTTAAAGGGGGCGCGATATGGCTACACCTTC.

V gene TRBV27 combines with J gene TRBJ1-3; no firm D call. Germline values: CDR1 MNHEY, CDR2 SMNVEV (reference sequence). The CDR3 extends over 15 amino acids. Trimming shortened V by 6 bases and J by 1 base, and 13 bases separated the two germline ends. The CDR3 loop is CASRVEGKSGNTIYF. The CDR3 coding sequence is TGTGCCAGCAGAGTGGAGGGTAAGTCTGGAAACACCATATATTTT.

The gene calls are TRBV25-1 and TRBJ2-7; 7 positions match TRBD1. The germline CDR1 and CDR2 sequences are MGHDK and SYGVNS. CDR3 length: 15 residues. The J segment lost 0 bases and the V segment lost 4 bases, leaving 6 bases of the junction unmatched. CDR3 bases: TGTGCCAGCAGTGGGATTGGACAGGACTCCTACGAGCAGTACTTC. This translates into CASSGIGQDSYEQYF.

In its sample, this clone was seen a few times. The rearrangement links TRBV5-6 to TRBJ2-7, with 7 bases fitting TRBD2. The CDR3 is 14 residues long. Looked up from germline, CDR1 is SGHDT and CDR2 is YYEEEE. Trimming removed 2 bases from V and 4 bases from J; junction bases left unmatched: 6. CDR3 in amino acids: CASSFWTRGYEQYF. The CDR3 nucleotides read TGTGCCAGCAGCTTCTGGACTAGAGGTTACGAGCAGTACTTC.

CDR3 in amino acids: CASSPPRNYGELQETQYF. The CDR3 DNA reads as TGTGCCAGCAGCCCTCCCCGGAACTACGGAGAGCTCCAAGAGACCCAGTACTTC. The chain uses TRBV7-9 and TRBJ2-5; D remains ambiguous. V was cut by 5 bases and J by 1 base, with 23 bases left in between. The CDR3 has 18 residues. Germline-derived CDR1 and CDR2 are SEHNR and FQNEAQ (reference sequence).

The chain couples TRBV3-1 (or the pseudogene TRBV3-2) to TRBJ2-4; D may be TRBD1 (6 bases). The V end was cut by 5 bases, the J end by 1 base, with 9 bases between. From germline, CDR1 is LGHDT and CDR2 YNNKEL (reference sequence). The CDR3 covers 14 residues. CDR3 coding DNA: TGTGCCAGCAGCGGGGGCCCCGCCAAAAACATTCAGTACTTC. Amino acid sequence: CASSGGPAKNIQYF.

V is TRBV4-1 and J is TRBJ2-7; D might be TRBD2 (5 bases). V lost 4 bases, J lost 6 bases, and 13 bases lay in between. CDR3 length equals 13 residues. The germline V gene has CDR1 MGHRA and CDR2 YSYEKL. The CDR3 sequence: CASSPLRGAEQYF. The CDR3 nucleotides read TGCGCCAGCAGCCCCCTCCGGGGAGCCGAGCAGTACTTC.

This chain links TRBV12-3 or TRBV12-4 with TRBJ1-1; D unclear. The CDR3 has 11 residues. V lost 3 bases and J 5 bases, leaving 4 bases between the germline ends. CDR3 in amino acids: CASSFSTEAFF. DNA for the CDR3: TGTGCCAGCAGTTTCAGTACTGAAGCTTTCTTT.

V is TRBV7-2 and J is TRBJ2-3; TRBD2 agrees at 12 bases. Germline lookup yields CDR1 SGHTA and CDR2 FQGNSA. The CDR3 contains 14 residues. Trimming at V came to 7 bases and at J to 5 bases, leaving 4 bases not matched to a gene. CDR3 sequence (DNA): TGTGCCAGCATTGAGACTAGCGGGGGAGATACGCAGTATTTT. It yields the protein CASIETSGGDTQYF.

V is TRBV15 and J is TRBJ1-3, with 8 bases aligning to TRBD1. The CDR3 contains 18 residues. V shed 0 bases, J shed 0 bases, and the junction held 7 bases outside the gene matches. CDR1 and CDR2 from the germline V gene are LNHNV and YYDKDF (reference sequence). CDR3: CATSRELRTGSSGNTIYF. The CDR3 DNA is TGTGCCACCAGCAGAGAACTTAGGACAGGGAGCTCTGGAAACACCATATATTTT.

This clone was recorded once. The V gene is TRBV12-3 or TRBV12-4, the J gene TRBJ1-2; a weak D match, TRBD1 (6 bases). The V and J ends lost 5 bases and 8 bases respectively, with 15 bases between them. CDR3 length: 13 residues. The CDR3 here is CASSPDEGVGYTF. DNA of the CDR3: TGTGCCAGCAGTCCCGACGAGGGGGTCGGCTACACCTTC.

The gene calls are TRBV7-9 and TRBJ2-7; 11 nucleotides align to TRBD1. The V gene end was trimmed by 0 bases and the J gene end by 4 bases; junction bases not matched to a gene: 2. This CDR3 is 15 amino acids long. Germline lookup yields CDR1 SEHNR and CDR2 FQNEAQ (reference sequence). The CDR3 loop is CASSLAGQGVYEQYF. The DNA of the CDR3 is TGTGCCAGCAGCTTAGCGGGACAGGGGGTATACGAGCAGTACTTC.

The chain joins TRBV9 to TRBJ2-7, with 12 bases that match TRBD2. With 4 bases clipped from V and 0 bases from J, the junction kept 5 bases outside the gene matches. The CDR3 has 16 residues. Germline CDR1 is SGDLS and CDR2 is YYNGEE. The CDR3 protein is CASSPGLAGSSYEQYF. In nucleotides, the CDR3 is TGTGCCAGCAGCCCAGGACTAGCGGGGAGCTCCTACGAGCAGTACTTC.

This chain links TRBV6-5 with TRBJ2-1, with a tentative D call TRBD1 (6 bases). Per the germline V gene, CDR1 is MNHEY and CDR2 is SVGAGI. This CDR3 is built from 14 residues. V was trimmed by 7 bases and J by 4 bases, leaving 14 bases between them. The DNA of the CDR3 is TGTGCCAGCACCCAGGGGCCAGGTTACAATGAGCAGTTCTTC. Protein: CASTQGPGYNEQFF.

The J gene is TRBJ2-5, the V gene TRBV27, with unresolved D. The germline gives CDR1 MNHEY, CDR2 SMNVEV (reference sequence). V lost 5 bases, J lost 3 bases, and 28 bases lay in between. This CDR3 has 19 residues. The CDR3 loop reads CASSPLGRNPYPAKETQYF. Here the CDR3 DNA reads TGTGCCAGCAGTCCCCTGGGCAGGAACCCCTATCCAGCCAAAGAGACCCAGTACTTC.

The chain has TRBV11-3 and TRBJ1-1, with D maybe TRBD1 (5 bases). The CDR3 loop spans 12 amino acids. V was pared by 6 bases and J by 7 bases, with 12 bases between. Per germline, CDR1 SGHNT and CDR2 YENEEA. The chain's CDR3 is CASRDTFNEAFF. The CDR3 DNA reads as TGTGCCAGCAGGGACACATTCAATGAAGCTTTCTTT.

This sequence joins TRBV9 and TRBJ1-6; possibly TRBD1 for D (6 bases). Trimming pared 2 bases from V and 9 bases from J, leaving 21 bases between. This CDR3 is 17 amino acids long. Germline V CDR1 and CDR2: SGDLS, YYNGEE. The CDR3 protein is CASSVYRDILVSSPLHF. In DNA form, the CDR3 reads TGTGCCAGCAGCGTGTATCGGGACATTCTGGTTAGTTCACCCCTCCACTTT.

The V call is TRBV10-3, the J call TRBJ1-1, with a weak D call TRBD1 (5 bases). V was trimmed by 5 bases and J by 4 bases, leaving 11 bases between them. The V gene's germline CDR1 is ENHRY and CDR2 SYGVKD. This CDR3 contains 13 residues. CDR3 DNA sequence: TGTGCCATCAGTCAGGCGGGGGGCACTGAAGCTTTCTTT. Translation: CAISQAGGTEAFF.

The chain is built from TRBV6-1 and TRBJ1-4; D gene ambiguous. Trimming left V 3 bases short and J 7 bases short, with 15 bases between. CDR3 length equals 15 residues. Germline CDR1 MNHNS, CDR2 SASEGT. Here the CDR3 DNA reads TGTGCCAGCAGTGACGATCGGGTCTTCCGTGAAAAACTGTTTTTT. This sequence encodes CASSDDRVFREKLFF.

The rearrangement uses TRBV27 and TRBJ1-6; D not resolved. V dropped 0 bases and J dropped 5 bases, with 14 bases sitting between them. This CDR3 has 17 amino acids. Germline V gene lookup returns CDR1 MNHEY and CDR2 SMNVEV (reference sequence). This chain's CDR3 is CASSLSVSRSNNSPLHF. CDR3 DNA: TGTGCCAGCAGTTTATCGGTTTCCAGATCAAATAATTCACCCCTCCACTTT.

The genes are TRBV2 and TRBJ1-2, with 7 bases aligning to TRBD1. CDR3 length: 17 residues. From germline, CDR1 is SNHLY and CDR2 FYNNEI. The J segment lost 8 bases and the V segment lost 8 bases, leaving 23 bases of the junction unmatched. The CDR3 DNA reads TGTGCCAGCCTCAGGGGAACAGGGGTTTTGGCCCCTTCGGGCTACACCTTC. This sequence encodes CASLRGTGVLAPSGYTF.

This clone was seen more than once but under ten times. The V and J genes are TRBV6-5 and TRBJ2-3; 9 bases are a match to TRBD1. After removal of 8 bases from V and 1 base from J, the junction contained 7 bases not matched to a gene. Looked up from germline, CDR1 is MNHEY and CDR2 is SVGAGI. This CDR3 comprises 15 residues. In DNA form, the CDR3 reads TGTGCCAGCGGAGAACAGGGGGCGGGCACAGATACGCAGTATTTT. Translating it yields CASGEQGAGTDTQYF.